Below are 30 T cell receptor beta chains sequenced from a single sample in a study of blood T cell repertoires in COVID-19. Some clones are missing from TCRdb's copy, which holds only in-frame ones; the method was immunoSEQ multiplex PCR. This sample has about 400,000 clones, with 85% to 90% found just once. The sequenced material came from peripheral blood. These receptors were taken from a human donor in a cohort sampled during active COVID-19.

This sequence joins TRBV30 and TRBJ2-7; D might be TRBD2 (6 bases). The CDR3 sequence is 13 residues long. CDR1 is GTSNPN and CDR2 is SVGIG in the germline V gene (reference sequence). V shed 0 bases and J shed 7 bases, with 13 bases lying between them. CDR3 sequence (DNA): TGTGCCTGGAGTGTAGGAGGGAATCGGGAGCAGTACTTC. Encoded protein: CAWSVGGNREQYF.

Only one count was recorded for this clone. The chain links TRBV28 to TRBJ2-7; 8 bases align to TRBD1. The germline V gene has CDR1 MDHEN and CDR2 SYDVKM. Trimming at V came to 11 bases and at J to 5 bases, leaving 11 bases not matched to a gene. The length of the CDR3 is 13 residues. The CDR3: CAATGQGRDEQYF. CDR3 nucleotide sequence: TGTGCCGCGACCGGACAGGGAAGAGACGAGCAGTACTTC. The variable domain in full, completed from reference TRBV28 and TRBJ2-7, reads DVKVTQSSRYLVKRTGEKVFLECVQDMDHENMFWYRQDPGLGLRLIYFSYDVKMKEKGDIPEGYSVSREKKERFSLILESASTNQTSMYLCAATGQGRDEQYFGPGTRLTVT.

This chain links TRBV4-1 with TRBJ1-5; possibly TRBD1 for D (5 bases). The CDR3 consists of 16 residues. With 1 base removed from V and 1 base from J, the gap between germline ends came to 11 bases. The germline V gene encodes CDR1 MGHRA and CDR2 YSYEKL. The CDR3 DNA is TGCGCCAGCAGCCAAGGGCAGGGATACAGCAATCAGCCCCAGCATTTT. Translated: CASSQGQGYSNQPQHF.

The chain couples TRBV9 to TRBJ1-1; D ambiguous. The CDR3 totals 13 residues. Germline CDR1 reads SGDLS; CDR2 reads YYNGEE. The V end was cut by 0 bases, the J end by 1 base, with 4 bases between. CDR3 sequence: CASSVVQNTEAFF. In DNA form, the CDR3 reads TGTGCCAGCAGCGTAGTTCAGAACACTGAAGCTTTCTTT.

This rearrangement joins TRBV2 to TRBJ2-2, with D possibly being TRBD1 (5 bases). The CDR3 loop spans 14 amino acids. In germline, CDR1 is SNHLY, CDR2 FYNNEI. Trimming took off 6 bases at V and 2 bases at J, with 10 bases between the two ends. Here the CDR3 DNA reads TGTGCCAGCAGGGGCAGGGTTAACACCGGGGAGCTGTTTTTT. Amino acids: CASRGRVNTGELFF.

This chain joins TRBV27 and TRBJ2-1; tentative D call: TRBD2 (6 bases). V was shortened by 5 bases and J by 7 bases, with 21 bases between the two germline ends. CDR1 is MNHEY, CDR2 SMNVEV, per germline (reference sequence). CDR3 length: 16 amino acids. The CDR3 spells CASSPGTVGGLNEQFF. The CDR3 nucleotides are TGTGCCAGCAGTCCCGGAACCGTGGGGGGTTTGAATGAGCAGTTCTTC.

The V call is TRBV7-3, the J call TRBJ2-3, with TRBD1 identical over 8 bases. Per germline, CDR1 SGHTA and CDR2 FQGTGA. V trimming: 4 bases; J trimming: 1 base; junction bases outside the gene matches: 1. The CDR3 covers 14 residues. CDR3 amino acids: CASSWGQGTDTQYF. The CDR3 nucleotides read TGTGCCAGCAGCTGGGGACAGGGCACAGATACGCAGTATTTT.

The chain combines TRBV2 with TRBJ1-2; 9 positions match TRBD1. V lost 5 bases and J lost 4; bases outside the gene matches: 2. The germline V gene encodes CDR1 SNHLY and CDR2 FYNNEI. The CDR3 spans 13 residues. The CDR3 here is CASSTGGRYGYTF. The CDR3 bases are TGTGCCAGCAGTACAGGGGGCCGCTATGGCTACACCTTC.

The J gene is TRBJ1-5, the V gene TRBV4-2; D gene uncertain. In germline, CDR1 is LGHNA, CDR2 YNFKEQ. The length of the CDR3 is 15 residues. With 1 base removed from V and 1 base from J, the gap between germline ends came to 8 bases. The CDR3 DNA sequence: TGTGCCAGCAGCCAAGGAGGAGGGAGCAATCAGCCCCAGCATTTT. Translated: CASSQGGGSNQPQHF.

This clone was observed once. The rearrangement joins TRBV24-1 to TRBJ1-1; TRBD1 matches 7 bases. The trim removed 5 bases at V and 0 bases at J, leaving 20 bases unmatched. CDR1 and CDR2 (germline): KGHDR, SFDVKD. CDR3 length: 20 residues. The CDR3 reads CATSAPRGRNPWGMNTEAFF. The CDR3 nucleotides are TGTGCCACCAGTGCCCCGAGGGGGCGAAACCCCTGGGGCATGAACACTGAAGCTTTCTTT.

V usage is TRBV20-1 and J usage is TRBJ1-1; D remains ambiguous. The CDR3 consists of 14 residues. Trimming took off 3 bases at V and 10 bases at J, with 21 bases between the two ends. Germline V gene data show CDR1 as DFQATT and CDR2 as SNEGSKA (reference sequence). The CDR3 region is CSASIRTVHPAAFF. The DNA of the CDR3 is TGCAGTGCTAGTATTAGAACAGTACATCCAGCAGCTTTCTTT.

The V and J genes are TRBV10-3 and TRBJ2-5, with D tentatively TRBD1 (6 bases). The CDR3 loop spans 13 amino acids. V lost 11 bases and J 2 bases, leaving 15 bases between the germline ends. The germline V gene encodes CDR1 ENHRY and CDR2 SYGVKD. For the CDR3, the DNA is TGTGCCTCCAGGGGAGCCAAGCAAGAGACCCAGTACTTC. This codes for CASRGAKQETQYF.

The chain has TRBV7-9 and TRBJ2-7; D may be TRBD1 (5 bases). Trimming took 3 bases from V and 5 from J, leaving 8 bases between them. This CDR3 comprises 12 residues. Germline loops: CDR1 SEHNR, CDR2 FQNEAQ (reference sequence). The CDR3 bases are TGTGCCAGCAGCTTCAGGGTCCACGAGCAGTACTTC. Its translation is CASSFRVHEQYF.

The V and J genes are TRBV30 and TRBJ1-3, with D unclear. Germline V lookup: CDR1 GTSNPN, CDR2 SVGIG (reference sequence). CDR3 size: 13 residues. Trimming cost V 8 bases and J 0 bases, with 11 bases left between them. CDR3 loop: CAIEGDSGNTIYF. In nucleotides, the CDR3 is TGTGCCATAGAAGGAGACTCTGGAAACACCATATATTTT.

CDR3 DNA sequence: TGTGCCAGCAGCGTAGGAGGAGGGGTCGGAAACACCATATATTTT. Amino acids: CASSVGGGVGNTIYF. V usage is TRBV9 and J usage is TRBJ1-3, with a tentative D call TRBD1 (5 bases). The CDR3 is made up of 15 amino acids. Trimming removed 0 bases from V and 4 bases from J, with 11 bases in between. The germline CDR1 and CDR2 sequences are SGDLS and YYNGEE.

This clone has more than one count but fewer than ten. The chain couples TRBV7-9 to TRBJ1-3; D gene unclear. The V gene's germline CDR1 is SEHNR and CDR2 FQNEAQ (reference sequence). Trimming left V 6 bases short and J 2 bases short, with 14 bases between. The CDR3 runs 15 residues. As DNA, the CDR3 is TGTGCCAGCAGACCGGCCGCGGTTACTGGAAACACCATATATTTT. The encoded protein is CASRPAAVTGNTIYF.

The chain is built from TRBV6-5 and TRBJ2-5; 9 nucleotides agree with TRBD2. J lost 1 base, V lost 6 bases, and 6 bases had no gene match. The CDR3 length is 15 residues. Germline CDR1 is MNHEY and CDR2 is SVGAGI. CDR3 protein: CASRLSSGSQETQYF. The CDR3 nucleotides are TGTGCCAGCAGGCTGAGTAGCGGGAGCCAAGAGACCCAGTACTTC.

This rearrangement joins TRBV5-1 to TRBJ2-3; 8 positions agree with TRBD1. CDR1 and CDR2 (germline): SGHRS, YFSETQ. V shed 4 bases and J 1 base; nucleotides not matched to a gene: 2. CDR3 length equals 14 residues. The CDR3 coding sequence is TGCGCCAGCAGCACGGACAGGGGCACAGATACGCAGTATTTT. Residues: CASSTDRGTDTQYF.

The J gene is TRBJ2-1, the V gene TRBV27; 10 bases fit TRBD2. V gave up 7 bases and J gave up 6 bases; unmatched junction bases: 12. This CDR3 spans 16 amino acids. Germline-derived CDR1 and CDR2 are MNHEY and SMNVEV (reference sequence). The CDR3 here is CASNSGTGTSANEQFF. DNA of the CDR3: TGTGCCAGCAACTCGGGCACCGGGACTAGCGCCAATGAGCAGTTCTTC.

The J gene is TRBJ1-3, the V gene TRBV11-2; TRBD1 aligns across 9 bases. Germline V gene lookup returns CDR1 SGHAT and CDR2 FQNNGV. Trimming removed 7 bases from V and 2 bases from J; junction bases left unmatched: 18. The CDR3 is 19 amino acids. The CDR3 DNA follows: TGTGCCAGCAACCGAGGGACAGGGTTAGGAGGTTTCCCTGGAAACACCATATATTTT. Translation gives CASNRGTGLGGFPGNTIYF.

The CDR3 sequence is CASSGRAGGYEQYF. CDR3 sequence (DNA): TGTGCCAGCAGTGGGAGAGCGGGGGGGTACGAGCAGTACTTC. The chain employs TRBV25-1 and TRBJ2-7, with 10 bases that match TRBD2. V was clipped by 4 bases and J by 4 bases; unmatched bases: 4. Germline values: CDR1 MGHDK, CDR2 SYGVNS. The CDR3 is 14 residues long.

This sequence joins TRBV11-2 and TRBJ2-7, with D possibly TRBD2 on 6 matching bases. Germline CDR1 and CDR2: SGHAT and FQNNGV. The length of the CDR3 is 13 residues. Trimming pared 5 bases from V and 3 bases from J, leaving 11 bases between. This CDR3 is CASSETSIYEQYF. The CDR3 DNA sequence: TGTGCCAGCAGCGAAACTAGCATCTACGAGCAGTACTTC. The variable domain in full, completed from reference TRBV11-2 and TRBJ2-7, reads EAGVAQSPRYKIIEKRQSVAFWCNPISGHATLYWYQQILGQGPKLLIQFQNNGVVDDSQLPKDRFSAERLKGVDSTLKIQPAKLEDSAVYLCASSETSIYEQYFGPGTRLTVT.

The chain combines TRBV24-1 with TRBJ2-5; 8 nucleotides align to TRBD1. The CDR3 consists of 14 residues. Germline CDR1 reads KGHDR; CDR2 reads SFDVKD. V trimming: 5 bases; J trimming: 7 bases; junction bases outside the gene matches: 8. The CDR3 DNA follows: TGTGCCACCAGTGTAACAGGGGGGTTTGGGACCCAGTACTTC. This gives the protein CATSVTGGFGTQYF.

V is TRBV5-1 and J is TRBJ2-3; 11 bases are shared with TRBD2. The trim removed 5 bases at V and 5 bases at J, leaving 7 bases unmatched. CDR3 length: 15 amino acids. Looked up from germline, CDR1 is SGHRS and CDR2 is YFSETQ. The CDR3 region has the DNA TGCGCCAGCAGTTTAAGCACTAGCGGGGGAGATACGCAGTATTTT. Its translation: CASSLSTSGGDTQYF.

The rearrangement links TRBV27 to TRBJ2-2, with 9 bases matching TRBD2. After removal of 2 bases from V and 5 bases from J, the junction contained 3 bases not matched to a gene. The CDR3 is 15 residues long. Germline V lookup: CDR1 MNHEY, CDR2 SMNVEV (reference sequence). The CDR3, as DNA: TGTGCCAGCAGTTTAGGTCTAGCGGGGACCGGGGAGCTGTTTTTT. Residues: CASSLGLAGTGELFF.

The rearrangement joins TRBV5-6 to TRBJ2-1; 12 bases agree with TRBD2. J gave up 7 bases and V 0 bases, and 11 bases lay outside the gene matches. The CDR3 has 18 residues. Per the germline V gene, CDR1 is SGHDT and CDR2 is YYEEEE. The CDR3 region has the DNA TGTGCCAGCAGCTTGGCCTTACTAGCGGGGGGCCCAAGGAATGAGCAGTTCTTC. This codes for CASSLALLAGGPRNEQFF.

The chain has TRBV6-5 and TRBJ2-2, with unresolved D. Germline V CDR1 and CDR2: MNHEY, SVGAGI. V gave up 4 bases and J gave up 2 bases, with 8 bases separating them. The CDR3 length is 14 residues. CDR3 loop: CASSSPFNTGELFF. As DNA, the CDR3 is TGTGCCAGCAGTTCCCCCTTCAACACCGGGGAGCTGTTTTTT.

This clone was observed once. This rearrangement joins TRBV3-1 (or the pseudogene TRBV3-2) to TRBJ1-5; 8 bases match TRBD1. In germline, CDR1 is LGHDT, CDR2 YNNKEL (reference sequence). V dropped 1 base and J dropped 6; count of bases not matched to a gene: 5. This CDR3 has 15 amino acids. CDR3 residues: CASSQGTGFRQPQHF. The CDR3 nucleotides read TGTGCCAGCAGCCAAGGGACAGGGTTCCGTCAGCCCCAGCATTTT.

This clone was picked up many times. V is TRBV5-1 and J is TRBJ1-5; weak D call: TRBD1 (6 bases). V gave up 4 bases and J gave up 6 bases, with 17 bases separating them. The CDR3 consists of 15 residues. Germline V gives CDR1 SGHRS, CDR2 YFSETQ. CDR3 amino acids: CASSPTGGAVQPQHF. The DNA for the CDR3 is TGCGCCAGCAGCCCGACCGGGGGGGCGGTTCAGCCCCAGCATTTT.

The chain combines TRBV7-2 with TRBJ1-6, with a possible D match to TRBD1 (5 bases). The CDR3 runs 15 residues. The germline V gene encodes CDR1 SGHTA and CDR2 FQGNSA. V dropped 5 bases and J dropped 9 bases, with 17 bases sitting between them. The CDR3 loop reads CASSVGHTMGSPLHF. CDR3 DNA sequence: TGTGCCAGCAGCGTTGGACATACCATGGGTTCACCCCTCCACTTT.